This T cell receptor (beta chain) was documented in a study of blood T cells in healthy people across ages. On this clonotype: Antigen unknown.

Primed by a sample-barcoded 5' primer and a J-beta primer mix, a second PCR proceeded for about 6 to 12 cycles. Via MiXCR, TCRdb re-called the 5' RACE reads, giving one row per CDR3 protein. The sample holds fewer than 600,000 distinct CDR3 sequences, about 26% seen once. Study results and caveats: Conclusively comparing naive with antigen-experienced cells was impossible with unsorted PBMCs.

The CDR3 spans 16 residues. The V end was cut by 5 bases, the J end by 1 base, with 16 bases between. CDR1 is SEHNR and CDR2 is FQNEAQ in the germline V gene (reference sequence). The same data also went into a second study, on T cells of mothers and their children. That study adds: Every microgram of extracted RNA entered cDNA synthesis, roughly 1.5 ug per 15 ul. Primer M1S, used in the second PCR, introduced sample barcodes and 2-4 random nucleotides. Versus unrelated pairs, overlap was slightly higher in related mother-child pairs, without reaching significance.

Sequencing was performed on blood. The clonotype was recovered from a boy under 10 years old in good health. J is TRBJ2-3 and V is TRBV7-9; tentatively, D is TRBD1 (6 bases). The CDR3, as DNA: TGTGCCAGCAGCCCCCGACAGGTCGGGGGCACAGATACGCAGTATTTT. This sequence encodes CASSPRQVGGTDTQYF.